This T cell receptor (beta chain) was captured by sequencing in a study of long-term antiretroviral therapy in people with HIV. With survey level as its setting, the immunoSEQ assay was v3.0. This table comes from immunoSEQ multiplex PCR, and its TCRdb copy is limited to in-frame clones, with some not included. The table lists tens of thousands of clones, 95% to 98% of them singletons. Each sample contained about 0.9-10 million cryopreserved PBMC, thawed before DNA extraction. V was cut by 0 bases and J by 0 bases, with 10 bases left in between. The CDR3 length is 16 residues. In germline, CDR1 is LGHNA, CDR2 YNFKEQ.

The chain carries TRBV4-2 and TRBJ2-3; the D is unclear. This receptor was obtained from a man aged 25-45 years with HIV. Specimen: unsorted PBMCs, collected 6.9 years after starting antiretroviral therapy. The CDR3 protein is CASSQEWRPSTDTQYF. The CDR3 nucleotides are TGTGCCAGCAGCCAAGAATGGCGGCCTAGCACAGATACGCAGTATTTT.